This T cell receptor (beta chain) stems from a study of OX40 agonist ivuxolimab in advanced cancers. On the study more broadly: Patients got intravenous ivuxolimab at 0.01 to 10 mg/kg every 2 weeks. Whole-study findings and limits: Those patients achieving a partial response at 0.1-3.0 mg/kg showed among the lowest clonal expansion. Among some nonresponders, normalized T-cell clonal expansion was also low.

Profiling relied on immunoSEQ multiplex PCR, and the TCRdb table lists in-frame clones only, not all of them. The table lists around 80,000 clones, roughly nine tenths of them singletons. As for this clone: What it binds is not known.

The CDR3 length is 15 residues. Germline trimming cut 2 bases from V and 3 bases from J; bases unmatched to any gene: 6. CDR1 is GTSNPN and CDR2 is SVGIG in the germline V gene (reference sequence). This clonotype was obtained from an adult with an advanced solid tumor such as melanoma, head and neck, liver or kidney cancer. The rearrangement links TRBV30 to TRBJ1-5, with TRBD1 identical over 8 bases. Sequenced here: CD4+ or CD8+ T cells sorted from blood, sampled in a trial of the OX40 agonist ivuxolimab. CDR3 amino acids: CAWSPGQGVNQPQHF. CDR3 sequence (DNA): TGTGCCTGGAGTCCAGGACAGGGTGTCAATCAGCCCCAGCATTTT.